This entry describes one T cell receptor (beta chain). The CDR3 has 17 residues. V dropped 2 bases and J dropped 6; count of bases not matched to a gene: 9. Germline lookup yields CDR1 MDHEN and CDR2 SYDVKM. Generated by immunoSEQ multiplex PCR, the TCRdb table keeps only in-frame clones and is missing some. The profile shows 70,000 to 90,000 clones, 70% to 90% of them singletons. The sample comes from a study of control samples from healthy donors and cancer patients. The chain recombines TRBV28 with TRBJ2-1, with TRBD2 matching over 11 bases. The sequence was collected from a woman aged 55 to 70 with head and neck cancer. The sequenced sample consisted of PBMCs. The CDR3 loop is CASSLIWDSGRANEQFF. The CDR3 DNA reads TGTGCCAGCAGTTTAATCTGGGATAGCGGGAGGGCCAATGAGCAGTTCTTC.